This record covers a single TCR beta chain. The antigen is not known. Scientists made TCR beta libraries using UMI-labeled 5' RACE. TCRdb re-called the 5' RACE reads and gives one entry per CDR3 protein, without DNA. The sample has more than 9,000 distinct CDR3 sequences. This sample was included in a study of human CD8 memory T cell subsets. Study-wide results and caveats: Stem-like memory and precursor exhausted T cells were similarly highly diverse; effector memory cells were not.

The length of the CDR3 is 16 residues. The germline CDR1 and CDR2 sequences are MNHEY and SMNVEV (reference sequence). The TSTEM subset meant CD8+ memory cells that were CCR7+, PD-1- and TIGIT-. RNA originated from duplicate vials containing under 160,000 sorted CD8+ T cells per subset. The sequence derives from a human donor in good health. The chain couples TRBV27 to TRBJ2-1; TCRdb calls TRBD2, which cannot be checked without DNA. The sample comprised CD8+ stem-like memory T cells (TSCM and TCM) sorted from PBMCs. Indicated subset: stem-like memory CD8 T cells (TSTEM), CCR7+ PD-1- TIGIT-. CDR3 residues: CASSLTAGGSYNEQFF.